This T cell receptor beta chain stems from a study of chemoradiotherapy in HPV16-positive cancers. Measured with immunoSEQ multiplex PCR; TCRdb has only the in-frame clones, and not every one. The sample contains over a thousand clones, 83% of which appear only once. V shed 1 base and J shed 5 bases, with 15 bases lying between them. The CDR3 contains 15 residues. Germline CDR1 and CDR2: SGHRS and YFSETQ. As to this clone: Its antigen is undetermined.

Study-level results: For HPV16-positive patients, expanding HPV-responsive T cells associated with longer recurrence-free survival.

Source: tumor tissue, taken from a patient who underwent chemoradiotherapy. The chain links TRBV5-1 to TRBJ2-5; a possible D gene is TRBD2 (5 bases). This TCR derives from a human donor with HPV-associated anogenital cancer. The DNA for the CDR3 is TGCGCCAGCAGCTTGCAGAACCGGGGAGAGGAGACCCAGTACTTC. Residues: CASSLQNRGEETQYF.